Shown below are 28 T cell receptor beta chains from a single sample sequenced in a study of long-term antiretroviral therapy in people with HIV. Assay version v3.0 of immunoSEQ was used, and it was run at survey level. The data were produced by immunoSEQ multiplex PCR, yet TCRdb's version contains in-frame clones alone and is incomplete. In the table there are approximately 21,000 clones, around 82% of which are singletons. Sample: unsorted PBMCs, taken 1.5 years after starting antiretroviral therapy. Source of these receptors: a man younger than 45 with HIV.

V and J are TRBV15 and TRBJ2-7, with 8 bases lining up with TRBD2. This CDR3 is 13 amino acids long. Losses at the gene ends were 5 bases for V and 5 bases for J; bases not matched to a gene: 5. CDR1 and CDR2 (germline): LNHNV, YYDKDF (reference sequence). CDR3 sequence reads: CATSEGLEDEQYF. CDR3 nucleotide sequence: TGTGCCACCAGCGAGGGACTAGAAGACGAGCAGTACTTC.

This chain joins TRBV5-4 and TRBJ1-2; no clear D gene. Germline CDR1 is SGHNT and CDR2 is YYREEE (reference sequence). Trimming pared 1 base from V and 2 bases from J, leaving 12 bases between. The CDR3 runs 15 residues. CDR3 protein: CASSLFDVGNYGYTF. The CDR3 region has the DNA TGTGCCAGCAGCTTGTTTGACGTTGGCAACTATGGCTACACCTTC.

The chain carries TRBV10-3 and TRBJ1-1; 10 bases fit TRBD1. The junction had 5 bases not matched to a gene; V was cut back by 7 bases and J by 3 bases. The CDR3 totals 14 residues. Germline V gene data show CDR1 as ENHRY and CDR2 as SYGVKD. The DNA for the CDR3 is TGTGCCATCACCGGGGGGACAGGGGACACTGAAGCTTTCTTT. Amino acids: CAITGGTGDTEAFF.

The genes are TRBV5-1 and TRBJ2-7; D is unclear. CDR1 and CDR2 (germline): SGHRS, YFSETQ. Trimming pared 0 bases from V and 4 bases from J, leaving 11 bases between. The CDR3 contains 14 residues. DNA of the CDR3: TGCGCCAGCAGCTTGGAAGGTGAGATATACGAGCAGTACTTC. Its translation is CASSLEGEIYEQYF.

V usage is TRBV7-2 and J usage is TRBJ2-2, with 12 bases lining up with TRBD2. The germline CDR1 and CDR2 sequences are SGHTA and FQGNSA. The CDR3 extends over 16 amino acids. The V segment lost 2 bases and the J segment 6 bases; nucleotides outside the gene matches: 4. CDR3: CASSLILAGGPGELFF. The CDR3 nucleotides are TGTGCCAGCAGCTTAATACTAGCGGGAGGCCCCGGGGAGCTGTTTTTT.

This chain joins TRBV19 and TRBJ1-2, with D tentatively TRBD1 (5 bases). The length of the CDR3 is 17 residues. Trimming cost V 5 bases and J 0 bases, with 19 bases left between them. The V gene's germline CDR1 is LNHDA and CDR2 SQIVND (reference sequence). In DNA, the CDR3 is TGTGCCAGTAGTCACGTCGACAGTCTCGTCGCTAACTATGGCTACACCTTC. Amino acids: CASSHVDSLVANYGYTF. The variable domain in full, completed from reference TRBV19 and TRBJ1-2, reads DGGITQSPKYLFRKEGQNVTLSCEQNLNHDAMYWYRQDPGQGLRLIYYSQIVNDFQKGDIAEGYSVSREKKESFPLTVTSAQKNPTAFYLCASSHVDSLVANYGYTFGSGTRLTVV.

This chain uses TRBV4-3 with TRBJ2-3, with D possibly TRBD2 on 5 matching bases. Germline-derived CDR1 and CDR2 are LGHNA and YSLEER. This CDR3 is built from 15 residues. V lost 5 bases to trimming and J lost 0 bases, with 12 bases between them. The DNA of the CDR3 is TGCGCCAGCAGCGGTACTAGACTAAGCACAGATACGCAGTATTTT. Protein product: CASSGTRLSTDTQYF.

This chain uses TRBV18 with TRBJ2-3, with D perhaps given as TRBD1 or TRBD2 (6 bases each). V was shortened by 5 bases and J by 1 base, with 16 bases between the two germline ends. The CDR3 runs 16 residues. Germline CDR1 and CDR2: KGHSH and LQKENI. The CDR3 DNA is TGTGCCAGCTCATCCCTGGAGAGGGGGGGCACAGATACGCAGTATTTT. Amino acids: CASSSLERGGTDTQYF.

V is TRBV10-3 and J is TRBJ2-5, with D possibly TRBD1 on 8 matching bases. Germline CDR1 is ENHRY and CDR2 is SYGVKD. The CDR3 length is 19 residues. V was clipped by 5 bases and J by 3 bases, with 28 bases between them. This CDR3 reads CAISKEAPGGAGGKETQYF. CDR3 DNA sequence: TGTGCCATCAGTAAGGAGGCGCCAGGGGGCGCCGGGGGGAAAGAGACCCAGTACTTC.

The table lists this clone with a few counts. This sequence joins TRBV10-3 and TRBJ1-2; 7 nucleotides align to TRBD1. CDR3 length equals 16 residues. The J segment lost 5 bases and the V segment lost 1 base, leaving 10 bases of the junction unmatched. Looked up from germline, CDR1 is ENHRY and CDR2 is SYGVKD. CDR3 nucleotide sequence: TGTGCCATCAGTGAGTTCCCGACAGGGCATTTATATGGCTACACCTTC. As protein: CAISEFPTGHLYGYTF.

V and J are TRBV28 and TRBJ2-3; tentatively, D is TRBD2 (5 bases). This CDR3 has 11 amino acids. V shed 9 bases and J shed 6 bases, with 10 bases lying between them. CDR1 is MDHEN, CDR2 SYDVKM, per germline. This CDR3 reads CASRGWDTQYF. The CDR3 DNA reads TGTGCCAGTCGGGGATGGGATACGCAGTATTTT.

In its sample, this clone was seen a few times. For the CDR3, the DNA is TGTGCCAGCAGAGAGACTCGATACAATGAGCAGTTCTTC. Protein sequence: CASRETRYNEQFF. The chain combines TRBV6-1 with TRBJ2-1; D gene uncertain. This CDR3 region has 13 residues. V shed 6 bases and J shed 4 bases, with 10 bases lying between them. The germline CDR1 and CDR2 sequences are MNHNS and SASEGT.

The J gene is TRBJ2-7, the V gene TRBV7-9; TRBD1 matches at 8 bases. The CDR3 sequence is 14 residues long. Per germline, CDR1 SEHNR and CDR2 FQNEAQ (reference sequence). V shed 3 bases and J 6 bases; nucleotides not matched to a gene: 7. The CDR3 loop is CASSLDNRGSEQYF. The DNA of the CDR3 is TGTGCCAGCAGCTTGGACAACAGGGGGTCCGAGCAGTACTTC.

V and J are TRBV6-5 and TRBJ2-7; 8 nucleotides line up with TRBD1. Per the germline V gene, CDR1 is MNHEY and CDR2 is SVGAGI. Trimming removed 2 bases from V and 4 bases from J; junction bases left unmatched: 7. The CDR3 consists of 15 residues. CDR3 in DNA: TGTGCCAGCAGTTACACGCCAGGGGGCCAATACGAGCAGTACTTC. Its translation is CASSYTPGGQYEQYF.

V gene TRBV5-4 combines with J gene TRBJ2-2; D might be TRBD2 (5 bases). Deletions cut 4 bases from V and 3 bases from J, with 16 bases between. Germline V CDR1 and CDR2: SGHNT, YYREEE (reference sequence). The CDR3 loop spans 16 amino acids. This chain's CDR3 is CASSRFRGSDTGELFF. In DNA, the CDR3 is TGTGCCAGCAGCCGTTTTAGAGGGTCAGACACCGGGGAGCTGTTTTTT.

The chain links TRBV11-2 to TRBJ2-3; D uncertain. Trimming pared 1 base from V and 4 bases from J, leaving 15 bases between. Germline V gene data show CDR1 as SGHAT and CDR2 as FQNNGV. The CDR3 extends over 16 amino acids. The CDR3 loop reads CASSLGQPILPDTQYF. The CDR3 nucleotides read TGTGCCAGCAGCTTAGGGCAGCCAATCCTCCCAGATACGCAGTATTTT.

The genes are TRBV11-3 and TRBJ2-5; 13 bases are shared with TRBD2. The CDR3 contains 19 residues. Germline-derived CDR1 and CDR2 are SGHNT and YENEEA. Unmatched junction bases numbered 12, after V lost 0 bases and J lost 5 bases. In nucleotides, the CDR3 is TGTGCCAGCAGCTTAGAAGGGACTAGCGGGACCCCGAAGCGGGAGACCCAGTACTTC. Its translation: CASSLEGTSGTPKRETQYF.

V is TRBV4-3 and J is TRBJ1-4; 10 nucleotides agree with TRBD1. V shed 4 bases, J shed 8 bases, and the junction held 16 bases outside the gene matches. Germline lookup yields CDR1 LGHNA and CDR2 YSLEER. There are 18 residues in the CDR3. The CDR3 bases are TGCGCCAGCAGCCCCTCGGCCGGGACAGGGGCGTTCGGGGAAAAACTGTTTTTT. Translated: CASSPSAGTGAFGEKLFF.

Turning to this clone: One end of the junction fails to match germline, which may point to a read error. The chain uses TRBV19 and TRBJ1-5, with no clear D. Germline V lookup: CDR1 LNHDA, CDR2 SQIVND (reference sequence). This CDR3 is built from 18 residues. CDR3 loop: CATSPEGKVTISNQPQHF. For the CDR3, the DNA is TGTGCCACTAGTCCCGAAGGGAAAGTCACAATTAGCAATCAGCCCCAGCATTTT.

The chain combines TRBV5-6 with TRBJ1-3; D is unclear. The CDR3 consists of 15 residues. V gave up 3 bases and J gave up 8 bases, with 18 bases separating them. Germline V gene lookup returns CDR1 SGHDT and CDR2 YYEEEE. In DNA form, the CDR3 reads TGTGCCAGCAGCTCTCAGGTCAAGGGTCGATACACCATATATTTT. This codes for CASSSQVKGRYTIYF.

The rearrangement uses TRBV19 and TRBJ2-4; no definite D call. This CDR3 comprises 14 residues. Germline loops: CDR1 LNHDA, CDR2 SQIVND (reference sequence). V was trimmed by 1 base and J by 4 bases, leaving 8 bases between them. In DNA, the CDR3 is TGTGCCAGTAGTATAGGGCAGCAAAAAAACATTCAGTACTTC. Protein product: CASSIGQQKNIQYF.

This sequence joins TRBV7-9 and TRBJ2-1; D call uncertain. The germline V gene encodes CDR1 SEHNR and CDR2 FQNEAQ (reference sequence). CDR3 length: 15 residues. The V end lost 7 bases, the J end lost 2 bases, and 15 bases lay between the germline ends. The CDR3 region has the DNA TGTGCCAGCAACTCCGGTGAGATTGCCTACAATGAGCAGTTCTTC. Its protein is CASNSGEIAYNEQFF.

The sample holds a few counts of this clone. CDR3 DNA: TGTGCCAGCAGCTTAGATACCATCACAGAGACCCAGTACTTC. It yields the protein CASSLDTITETQYF. This chain links TRBV11-2 with TRBJ2-5; D gene unclear. V lost 0 bases and J lost 4, with 9 bases in between. The CDR3 runs to 14 residues. CDR1 and CDR2 (germline): SGHAT, FQNNGV.

This clone was recorded a few times. V gene TRBV11-3 combines with J gene TRBJ2-7; D possibly matches TRBD1 or TRBD2 (5 bases each). The CDR3 consists of 13 residues. The germline V and J ends were trimmed by 5 bases and 7 bases, with 15 bases remaining between them. The germline V gene has CDR1 SGHNT and CDR2 YENEEA. The CDR3 here is CASSPPGRGEQYF. DNA of the CDR3: TGTGCCAGCAGCCCCCCGGGACGTGGAGAGCAGTACTTC.

The chain has TRBV7-2 and TRBJ2-5; 11 bases agree with TRBD2. Trimming removed 6 bases from V and 3 bases from J; junction bases left unmatched: 6. Germline CDR1 and CDR2: SGHTA and FQGNSA. The CDR3 is 15 residues long. The CDR3 sequence is CASSRSGGGKETQYF. In nucleotides, the CDR3 is TGTGCCAGCAGTCGTAGCGGGGGGGGGAAAGAGACCCAGTACTTC. Drawing the rest from reference TRBV7-2 and TRBJ2-5, the complete variable domain is GAGVSQSPSNKVTEKGKDVELRCDPISGHTALYWYRQSLGQGLEFLIYFQGNSAPDKSGLPSDRFSAERTGGSVSTLTIQRTQQEDSAVYLCASSRSGGGKETQYFGPGTRLLVL.

This sequence joins TRBV4-2 and TRBJ1-1; 7 positions match TRBD1. Trimming cost V 3 bases and J 7 bases; bases outside gene matches: 8. The CDR3 has 14 residues. CDR1 and CDR2 (germline): LGHNA, YNFKEQ. The CDR3 here is CASSHATGSLEAFF. The DNA of the CDR3 is TGTGCCAGCAGCCACGCGACAGGGTCTCTTGAAGCTTTCTTT.

The V call is TRBV28, the J call TRBJ1-5; D perhaps matches TRBD1 (6 bases). Germline V gene lookup returns CDR1 MDHEN and CDR2 SYDVKM. Trimming took 6 bases from V and 4 from J, leaving 13 bases between them. The length of the CDR3 is 14 residues. CDR3 bases: TGTGCCAGCAGCTTCCTCACAGGGAATCAGCCCCAGCATTTT. It is translated as CASSFLTGNQPQHF.

The CDR3 nucleotides read TGCGCCAGCAGCTTGGTTTTAGGGGGGGGCCGATACACCGGGGAGCTGTTTTTT. Translation: CASSLVLGGGRYTGELFF. This rearrangement joins TRBV5-1 to TRBJ2-2; a weak D match, TRBD2 (7 bases). Germline V lookup: CDR1 SGHRS, CDR2 YFSETQ. This CDR3 is 18 amino acids long. V was pared by 0 bases and J by 3 bases, with 18 bases between.